Each of the 30 T cell receptor beta chains below was sequenced from the same sample in a study of blood T cell repertoires in COVID-19. Some clones are missing from TCRdb's copy, which holds only in-frame ones; the method was immunoSEQ multiplex PCR. The sample records approximately 200,000 clones, roughly nine tenths being singletons. Input material: peripheral blood. The receptor set was obtained from a woman aged 50 to 65 with acute or convalescent COVID-19.

The chain recombines TRBV5-1 with TRBJ2-3, with 16 bases fitting TRBD2. Germline V gene data show CDR1 as SGHRS and CDR2 as YFSETQ. Trimming at V came to 4 bases and at J to 5 bases, leaving 4 bases not matched to a gene. This CDR3 has 16 amino acids. The CDR3, as DNA: TGCGCCAGCAGCCCGGGACTAGCGGGAGGGCGAGATACGCAGTATTTT. Translating it yields CASSPGLAGGRDTQYF. Using reference TRBV5-1 and TRBJ2-3 for the parts outside the CDR3, the full variable domain is KAGVTQTPRYLIKTRGQQVTLSCSPISGHRSVSWYQQTPGQGLQFLFEYFSETQRNKGNFPGRFSGRQFSNSRSEMNVSTLELGDSALYLCASSPGLAGGRDTQYFGPGTRLTVL.

The V gene is TRBV30, the J gene TRBJ2-7; tentative D call: TRBD2 (7 bases). There are 13 residues in the CDR3. In germline, CDR1 is GTSNPN, CDR2 SVGIG (reference sequence). V gave up 1 base and J gave up 3 bases, with 10 bases separating them. The CDR3 protein is CAWSAGGRYEQYF. The CDR3 coding sequence is TGTGCCTGGAGTGCCGGGGGGCGCTACGAGCAGTACTTC.

This clone was recorded only once. This chain uses TRBV7-3 with TRBJ2-2; maybe TRBD1 (5 bases). With 1 base removed from V and 7 bases from J, the gap between germline ends came to 13 bases. Germline loops: CDR1 SGHTA, CDR2 FQGTGA. The CDR3 is made up of 15 amino acids. The CDR3 region has the DNA TGTGCCAGCAGCTTAAGTCTGGGGCCCGGCGGGGAGCTGTTTTTT. Protein sequence: CASSLSLGPGGELFF. The full variable domain, completed using reference TRBV7-3 and TRBJ2-2, is GAGVSQTPSNKVTEKGKYVELRCDPISGHTALYWYRQSLGQGPEFLIYFQGTGAADDSGLPNDRFFAVRPEGSVSTLKIQRTERGDSAVYLCASSLSLGPGGELFFGEGSRLTVL.

This rearrangement joins TRBV20-1 to TRBJ2-7; D is possibly TRBD2 (5 bases). This CDR3 has 11 residues. Germline V gives CDR1 DFQATT, CDR2 SNEGSKA (reference sequence). Trimming took off 6 bases at V and 1 base at J, with 7 bases between the two ends. The DNA for the CDR3 is TGCAGTGCCGGAGGTTCCTACGAGCAGTACTTC. Protein product: CSAGGSYEQYF.

This chain uses TRBV6-5 with TRBJ1-1, with D perhaps matching TRBD1 (6 bases). Trimming took 6 bases from V and 0 from J, leaving 8 bases between them. CDR3 size: 13 residues. Germline-derived CDR1 and CDR2 are MNHEY and SVGAGI. CDR3 DNA: TGTGCCAGCAGCAGGGGAGTGAACACTGAAGCTTTCTTT. Protein product: CASSRGVNTEAFF.

This clone was seen once. The chain carries TRBV5-6 and TRBJ2-7; TRBD1 aligns across 7 bases. Losses at the gene ends were 4 bases for V and 3 bases for J; bases not matched to a gene: 7. Per germline, CDR1 SGHDT and CDR2 YYEEEE. The CDR3 is made up of 14 amino acids. CDR3 loop: CASSIGQVDYEQYF. As DNA, the CDR3 is TGTGCCAGCAGCATAGGACAGGTTGACTACGAGCAGTACTTC. Full variable domain (remainder filled in from reference TRBV5-6 and TRBJ2-7): DAGVTQSPTHLIKTRGQQVTLRCSPKSGHDTVSWYQQALGQGPQFIFQYYEEEERQRGNFPDRFSGHQFPNYSSELNVNALLLGDSALYLCASSIGQVDYEQYFGPGTRLTVT.

Many counts were recorded for this clone. The chain's CDR3 is CASSSWTGYYSGANVLTF. The CDR3 DNA reads as TGTGCCAGCAGCTCCTGGACAGGGTACTACTCTGGGGCCAACGTCCTGACTTTC. The chain uses TRBV5-8 and TRBJ2-6; 8 bases agree with TRBD1. Germline assignment: CDR1 SGHTS and CDR2 YDEGEE. J gave up 0 bases and V 3 bases, and 8 bases lay outside the gene matches. CDR3 length: 18 residues.

V and J are TRBV24-1 and TRBJ2-7; perhaps TRBD2 as D (6 bases). Germline V gene lookup returns CDR1 KGHDR and CDR2 SFDVKD. The V end lost 10 bases, the J end lost 3 bases, and 12 bases lay between the germline ends. The CDR3 spans 12 residues. The CDR3 loop is CATWGDSYEQYF. The CDR3 DNA follows: TGTGCCACATGGGGGGATAGCTACGAGCAGTACTTC.

This chain connects TRBV6-5 to TRBJ1-2; D is unresolved. CDR1 is MNHEY, CDR2 SVGAGI, per germline. V was shortened by 6 bases and J by 5 bases, with 10 bases between the two germline ends. The CDR3 is 12 amino acids. CDR3 DNA sequence: TGTGCCAGCAGCTTCTACAGTTATGGCTACACCTTC. Its translation is CASSFYSYGYTF.

This chain links TRBV5-1 with TRBJ1-1; 8 positions agree with TRBD1. Looked up from germline, CDR1 is SGHRS and CDR2 is YFSETQ. The CDR3 length is 14 residues. V shed 1 base and J 7 bases; nucleotides not matched to a gene: 6. The chain's CDR3 is CASSLSGGSIEAFF. The CDR3 DNA reads TGCGCCAGCAGCTTGTCAGGGGGCTCTATTGAAGCTTTCTTT. The full variable domain, in which reference TRBV5-1 and TRBJ1-1 provide the parts outside the CDR3, is KAGVTQTPRYLIKTRGQQVTLSCSPISGHRSVSWYQQTPGQGLQFLFEYFSETQRNKGNFPGRFSGRQFSNSRSEMNVSTLELGDSALYLCASSLSGGSIEAFFGQGTRLTVV.

The J gene is TRBJ2-2, the V gene TRBV29-1, with D possibly matching TRBD2 (7 bases). The CDR3 spans 15 residues. The germline gives CDR1 SQVTM, CDR2 ANQGSEA. V was pared by 8 bases and J by 0 bases, with 16 bases between. DNA of the CDR3: TGCAGCCCCCGGGGAGGGGGTGCGAACACCGGGGAGCTGTTTTTT. Amino acid sequence: CSPRGGGANTGELFF.

This chain connects TRBV6-5 to TRBJ1-6; 7 nucleotides align to TRBD1. The germline V gene has CDR1 MNHEY and CDR2 SVGAGI. This CDR3 spans 15 amino acids. The V segment lost 5 bases and the J segment 7 bases; nucleotides outside the gene matches: 8. In nucleotides, the CDR3 is TGTGCCAGCAGTCTACGACAGGGTTGGAATTCACCCCTCCACTTT. Its translation is CASSLRQGWNSPLHF.

The chain joins TRBV5-1 to TRBJ2-7; 7 positions match TRBD2. The V and J ends lost 0 bases and 2 bases, in that order; junction bases with no gene match: 5. Per the germline V gene, CDR1 is SGHRS and CDR2 is YFSETQ. The CDR3 loop spans 15 amino acids. The CDR3 spells CASSLVAGATYEQYF. CDR3 nucleotide sequence: TGCGCCAGCAGCTTGGTCGCGGGAGCCACCTACGAGCAGTACTTC. The whole variable domain, remainder taken from reference TRBV5-1 and TRBJ2-7, is KAGVTQTPRYLIKTRGQQVTLSCSPISGHRSVSWYQQTPGQGLQFLFEYFSETQRNKGNFPGRFSGRQFSNSRSEMNVSTLELGDSALYLCASSLVAGATYEQYFGPGTRLTVT.

V and J are TRBV4-3 and TRBJ1-2, with D maybe TRBD1 (5 bases). The CDR3 spans 15 residues. Germline V gene lookup returns CDR1 LGHNA and CDR2 YSLEER. V dropped 0 bases and J dropped 4 bases, with 12 bases sitting between them. CDR3 protein: CASSQDLQAVYGYTF. CDR3 bases: TGCGCCAGCAGCCAAGATCTACAGGCCGTCTATGGCTACACCTTC.

This chain connects TRBV7-2 to TRBJ2-3; D may be TRBD2 (5 bases). The germline gives CDR1 SGHTA, CDR2 FQGNSA. Trimming took 3 bases from V and 2 from J, leaving 9 bases between them. The CDR3 consists of 14 residues. The chain's CDR3 is CASSLDSTTDTQYF. Here the CDR3 DNA reads TGTGCCAGCAGCTTGGACTCCACCACAGATACGCAGTATTTT.

The genes are TRBV29-1 and TRBJ1-1, with 7 bases fitting TRBD1. With V trimmed by 7 bases and J by 0 bases, 5 bases remained unmatched. Germline-derived CDR1 and CDR2 are SQVTM and ANQGSEA. This CDR3 is 13 amino acids long. The CDR3 spells CSAEGQMNTEAFF. DNA of the CDR3: TGCAGCGCCGAGGGACAGATGAACACTGAAGCTTTCTTT.

This chain uses TRBV11-3 with TRBJ2-2; 7 nucleotides match TRBD1. Germline lookup yields CDR1 SGHNT and CDR2 YENEEA. V lost 6 bases, J lost 3 bases, and 4 bases stayed unmatched. The CDR3 has 14 amino acids. Here the CDR3 reads CASRGTVDTGELFF. The CDR3 nucleotides are TGTGCCAGCAGGGGGACAGTGGACACCGGGGAGCTGTTTTTT.

The rearrangement links TRBV3-1 (or the pseudogene TRBV3-2) to TRBJ2-7, with 7 bases matching TRBD2. CDR1 LGHDT and CDR2 YNNKEL come from the germline V gene (reference sequence). V dropped 6 bases and J dropped 6; count of bases not matched to a gene: 8. The CDR3 has 13 amino acids. CDR3 amino acids: CASRGGSEGEQYF. Written as DNA, the CDR3 is TGTGCCAGCAGGGGGGGGTCGGAAGGCGAGCAGTACTTC.

This clone was recorded once. The chain joins TRBV6-2 or TRBV6-3 to TRBJ1-1; D gene ambiguous. There are 12 residues in the CDR3. The germline V and J ends were trimmed by 6 bases and 3 bases, with 8 bases remaining between them. Germline values: CDR1 MNHEY, CDR2 SVGEGT. In DNA form, the CDR3 reads TGTGCCAGCAGCAGAGGTTACACTGAAGCTTTCTTT. It translates to CASSRGYTEAFF.

V is TRBV5-1 and J is TRBJ2-7, with 8 bases that match TRBD1. Germline CDR1 and CDR2: SGHRS and YFSETQ. The length of the CDR3 is 11 residues. V trimming: 7 bases; J trimming: 4 bases; junction bases outside the gene matches: 1. The CDR3 region is CASGQGYEQYF. CDR3 in DNA: TGCGCCAGCGGACAGGGTTACGAGCAGTACTTC.

J is TRBJ2-5 and V is TRBV7-3, with TRBD2 matching 9 bases. CDR3 length: 15 residues. J gave up 2 bases and V 1 base, and 2 bases lay outside the gene matches. Looked up from germline, CDR1 is SGHTA and CDR2 is FQGTGA. The CDR3 DNA reads TGTGCCAGCAGCTTAAATCTAGCGGGGCAAGAGACCCAGTACTTC. This gives the protein CASSLNLAGQETQYF.

This chain uses TRBV7-9 with TRBJ2-3, with TRBD1 matching 12 bases. Trimming took 5 bases from V and 2 from J; bases not matched to a gene: 8. Germline V gene data show CDR1 as SEHNR and CDR2 as FQNEAQ (reference sequence). The CDR3 length is 17 residues. The CDR3 is CASSHPGTGGSTDTQYF. In nucleotides, the CDR3 is TGTGCCAGCAGCCATCCCGGGACAGGGGGCTCCACAGATACGCAGTATTTT.

The chain uses TRBV10-3 and TRBJ1-1, with a weak D call TRBD1 (6 bases). From germline, CDR1 is ENHRY and CDR2 SYGVKD. The V gene lost 2 bases and the J gene lost 5 bases, with 15 bases spanning the gap. The CDR3 length is 15 residues. CDR3 sequence reads: CAISEPHRAGTEAFF. CDR3 coding DNA: TGTGCCATCAGTGAGCCCCACAGGGCAGGAACTGAAGCTTTCTTT.

The chain recombines TRBV6-5 with TRBJ2-1, with 10 bases matching TRBD1. From germline, CDR1 is MNHEY and CDR2 SVGAGI. The ends lost 6 bases at V and 4 bases at J; junction bases unmatched: 3. The CDR3 has 14 residues. The CDR3 protein is CASSAGQGYNEQFF. As DNA, the CDR3 is TGTGCCAGCAGCGCGGGACAGGGGTACAATGAGCAGTTCTTC.

This clone was counted between two and nine times. The V and J genes are TRBV19 and TRBJ1-2; 8 nucleotides agree with TRBD1. CDR1 and CDR2 from the germline V gene are LNHDA and SQIVND (reference sequence). The CDR3 totals 14 residues. V lost 4 bases, J lost 4 bases, and 5 bases stayed unmatched. The CDR3 coding sequence is TGTGCCAGTAGTACGAGACAGGGGAGCTATGGCTACACCTTC. This sequence encodes CASSTRQGSYGYTF.

This sequence joins TRBV5-1 and TRBJ1-2; D is unclear. V was cut by 2 bases and J by 4 bases, with 9 bases left in between. The CDR3 runs 13 residues. The germline V gene has CDR1 SGHRS and CDR2 YFSETQ. CDR3 nucleotide sequence: TGCGCCAGCAGCTTTAACTTACTCTATGGCTACACCTTC. As protein: CASSFNLLYGYTF. The complete variable domain, with remaining parts taken from reference TRBV5-1 and TRBJ1-2, reads KAGVTQTPRYLIKTRGQQVTLSCSPISGHRSVSWYQQTPGQGLQFLFEYFSETQRNKGNFPGRFSGRQFSNSRSEMNVSTLELGDSALYLCASSFNLLYGYTFGSGTRLTVV.

The CDR3 sequence: CASWGPGRATEAFF. CDR3 DNA: TGTGCCAGCTGGGGGCCGGGGAGGGCCACTGAAGCTTTCTTT. The V and J genes are TRBV25-1 and TRBJ1-1, with D possibly matching TRBD1 (6 bases). CDR3 size: 14 residues. Germline V gives CDR1 MGHDK, CDR2 SYGVNS. Trimming removed 8 bases from V and 4 bases from J, with 17 bases in between.

The chain carries TRBV4-3 and TRBJ1-2, with D possibly matching TRBD1 (6 bases). Looked up from germline, CDR1 is LGHNA and CDR2 is YSLEER. The V gene lost 1 base and the J gene lost 6 bases, with 12 bases spanning the gap. The CDR3 length is 14 residues. The CDR3 sequence is CASSQATGKNGYTF. The CDR3 region has the DNA TGCGCCAGCAGCCAAGCAACAGGGAAGAATGGCTACACCTTC.

The gene calls are TRBV5-4 and TRBJ1-1; D perhaps matches TRBD1 (5 bases). V lost 0 bases, J lost 6 bases, and 12 bases lay in between. The CDR3 has 14 residues. The V gene's germline CDR1 is SGHNT and CDR2 YYREEE (reference sequence). The CDR3 region is CASSLAGGFAEAFF. The CDR3 bases are TGTGCCAGCAGCTTGGCTGGGGGGTTCGCTGAAGCTTTCTTT.

This chain connects TRBV6-2 or TRBV6-3 to TRBJ1-2; TRBD1 aligns across 9 bases. The CDR3 totals 16 residues. In germline, CDR1 is MNHEY, CDR2 SVGEGT. Trimming removed 2 bases from V and 8 bases from J; junction bases left unmatched: 12. Here the CDR3 DNA reads TGTGCCAGCAGTTACCCCGGGACAGGGACCCCACGCGGCTACACCTTC. Its protein product is CASSYPGTGTPRGYTF.